Included here is one TCR beta chain sequence, with context. The CDR3 spans 15 residues. Trimming cost V 5 bases and J 1 base, with 14 bases left between them. In germline, CDR1 is MDHEN, CDR2 SYDVKM. Primers included in the PCR were 60 Vbeta and 13 Jbeta primers. Repertoires were generated with immunoSEQ multiplex PCR, while TCRdb's copy carries only in-frame clones and drops some. The sample yields about 130,000 clones, 75% to 85% seen once. This record belongs to a study of cytomegalovirus exposure and HLA in healthy donors. The TCR originated in a man aged 18 to 29 in good health and CMV-seronegative. Sequencing input: PBMCs. This chain joins TRBV28 and TRBJ1-2; D might be TRBD1 (5 bases). The CDR3, as DNA: TGTGCCAGCAGTCCACCTAGGGGCCTTAACTATGGCTACACCTTC. Translated, it gives CASSPPRGLNYGYTF.